The subject of this entry is one TCR beta chain. Its cognate antigen is unknown. This record belongs to a study of T cell responses to AZD1222 COVID-19 vaccine. General study points: Baseline seropositivity occurred in only 5 to 7 AZD1222 recipients. White British donors predominated, females outnumbered males, and clonal diversity was possibly underestimated. Spike-spanning, vaccine-associated CD4 TCRs were dominant at 160-218 and 743-854. Unmutated variant regions are reportedly targeted by nearly half of spike-specific TCRs.

The ends lost 1 base at V and 0 bases at J; junction bases unmatched: 4. This CDR3 contains 16 residues. Germline CDR1 reads SGHTA; CDR2 reads FQGNSA. Profiling relied on immunoSEQ multiplex PCR, and the TCRdb table lists in-frame clones only, not all of them. The sample includes about 100,000 clones, over 75% of them seen just once. The input for sequencing was peripheral blood, taken on day 0 of MenACWY control vaccination. This sequence joins TRBV7-2 and TRBJ2-7; TRBD1 aligns across 9 bases. The origin of this receptor is an adult in good health. This CDR3 reads CASSLGWGQGSYEQYF. The CDR3 DNA follows: TGTGCCAGCAGCTTAGGCTGGGGACAGGGCTCCTACGAGCAGTACTTC.